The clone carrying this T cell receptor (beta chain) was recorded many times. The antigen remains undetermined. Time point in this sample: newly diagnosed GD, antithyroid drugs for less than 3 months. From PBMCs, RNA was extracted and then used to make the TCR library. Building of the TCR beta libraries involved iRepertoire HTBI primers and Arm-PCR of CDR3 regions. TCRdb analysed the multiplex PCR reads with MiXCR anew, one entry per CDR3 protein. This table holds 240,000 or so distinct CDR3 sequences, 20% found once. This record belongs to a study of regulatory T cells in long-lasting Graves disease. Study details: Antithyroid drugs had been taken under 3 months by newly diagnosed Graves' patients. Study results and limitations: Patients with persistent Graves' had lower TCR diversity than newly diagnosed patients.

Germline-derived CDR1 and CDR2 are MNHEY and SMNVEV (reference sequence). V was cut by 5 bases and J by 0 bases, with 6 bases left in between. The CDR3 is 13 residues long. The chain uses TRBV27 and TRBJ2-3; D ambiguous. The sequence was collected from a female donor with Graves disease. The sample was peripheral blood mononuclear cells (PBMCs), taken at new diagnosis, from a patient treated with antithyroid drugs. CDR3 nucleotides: TGTGCCAGCAGTCCACATAGCACAGATACGCAGTATTTT. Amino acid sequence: CASSPHSTDTQYF.